Reported below is one T cell receptor beta chain. What it binds is not known. Measured with immunoSEQ multiplex PCR; TCRdb has only the in-frame clones, and not every one. The repertoire includes approximately 200,000 clones, roughly 82% of them detected once, and about an eighth sits in the top ten. The data were obtained in a study of cytomegalovirus exposure and HLA in healthy donors. Study at large: The 120 validation repertoires used the same platform as the roughly 720 first-cohort repertoires (as reported by a later analysis). The study's findings and limits: Reportedly, diagnosis of cytomegalovirus status by the classifier showed high specificity and sensitivity. The TCR clusters that emerged in the first cohort tended, a later analysis found, to co-occur in the approximately 130 validation repertoires.

The CDR3 has 13 residues. CDR1 and CDR2 (germline): SGHDT, YYEEEE. After removal of 0 bases from V and 5 bases from J, the junction contained 2 bases not matched to a gene. The sample comprised PBMCs. The V gene is TRBV5-6, the J gene TRBJ2-7; 7 bases agree with TRBD1. This receptor was identified in a woman in her twenties or thirties in good health and CMV-seropositive. The CDR3 DNA sequence: TGTGCCAGCAGCTTGGGACAGGGCAACGAGCAGTACTTC. It encodes CASSLGQGNEQYF.